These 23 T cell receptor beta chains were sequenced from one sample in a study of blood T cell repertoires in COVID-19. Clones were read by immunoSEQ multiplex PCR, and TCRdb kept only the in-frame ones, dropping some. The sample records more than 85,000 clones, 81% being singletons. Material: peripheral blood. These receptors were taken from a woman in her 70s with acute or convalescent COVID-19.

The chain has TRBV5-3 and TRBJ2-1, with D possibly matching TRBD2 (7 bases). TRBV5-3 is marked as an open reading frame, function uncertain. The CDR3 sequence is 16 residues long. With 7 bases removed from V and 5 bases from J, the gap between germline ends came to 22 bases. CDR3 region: CARRLPRGLPDNEQFF. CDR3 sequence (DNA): TGTGCCAGACGACTCCCCAGGGGACTACCAGACAATGAGCAGTTCTTC.

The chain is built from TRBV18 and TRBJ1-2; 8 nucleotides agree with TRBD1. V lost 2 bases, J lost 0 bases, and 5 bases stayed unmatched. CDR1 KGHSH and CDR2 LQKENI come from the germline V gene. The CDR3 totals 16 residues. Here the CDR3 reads CASSPSGGRANYGYTF. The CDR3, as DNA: TGTGCCAGCTCACCATCAGGGGGCCGGGCTAACTATGGCTACACCTTC.

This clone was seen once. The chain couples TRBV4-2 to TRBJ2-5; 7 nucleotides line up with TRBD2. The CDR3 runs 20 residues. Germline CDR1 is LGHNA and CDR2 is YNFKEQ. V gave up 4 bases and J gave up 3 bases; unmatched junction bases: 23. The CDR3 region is CASSPFGGRESRPSEETQYF. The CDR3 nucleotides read TGTGCCAGCAGCCCCTTTGGCGGGAGAGAGTCGCGACCATCGGAAGAGACCCAGTACTTC.

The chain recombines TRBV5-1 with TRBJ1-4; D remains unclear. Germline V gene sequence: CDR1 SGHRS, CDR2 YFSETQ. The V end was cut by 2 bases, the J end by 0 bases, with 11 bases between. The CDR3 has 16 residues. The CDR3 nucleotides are TGCGCCAGCAGCTTCGGAGTCCGCTCAACTAATGAAAAACTGTTTTTT. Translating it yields CASSFGVRSTNEKLFF.

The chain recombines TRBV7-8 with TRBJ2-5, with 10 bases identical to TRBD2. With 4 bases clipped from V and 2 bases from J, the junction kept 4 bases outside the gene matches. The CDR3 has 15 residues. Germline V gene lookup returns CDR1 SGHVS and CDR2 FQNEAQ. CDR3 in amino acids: CASSSGLAVQETQYF. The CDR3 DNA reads TGTGCCAGCAGCTCAGGACTAGCGGTACAAGAGACCCAGTACTTC.

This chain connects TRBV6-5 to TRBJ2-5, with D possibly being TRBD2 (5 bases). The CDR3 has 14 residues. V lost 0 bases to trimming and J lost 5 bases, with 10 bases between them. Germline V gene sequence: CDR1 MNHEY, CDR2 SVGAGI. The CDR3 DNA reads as TGTGCCAGCAGTTACTCACGGGGTATGGAGACCCAGTACTTC. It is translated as CASSYSRGMETQYF.

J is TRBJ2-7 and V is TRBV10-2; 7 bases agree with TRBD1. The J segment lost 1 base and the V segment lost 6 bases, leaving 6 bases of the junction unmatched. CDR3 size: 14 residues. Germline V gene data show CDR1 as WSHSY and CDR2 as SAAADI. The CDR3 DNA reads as TGCGCCAGCAGGCAGACAGGGTATTCCTACGAGCAGTACTTC. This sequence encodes CASRQTGYSYEQYF.

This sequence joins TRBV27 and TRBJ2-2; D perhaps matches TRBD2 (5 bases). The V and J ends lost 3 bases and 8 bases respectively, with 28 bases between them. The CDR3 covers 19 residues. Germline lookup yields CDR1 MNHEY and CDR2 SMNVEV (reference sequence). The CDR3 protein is CASSFLPLSLGGVGGELFF. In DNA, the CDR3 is TGTGCCAGCAGTTTTTTACCCCTATCACTAGGTGGGGTTGGTGGGGAGCTGTTTTTT.

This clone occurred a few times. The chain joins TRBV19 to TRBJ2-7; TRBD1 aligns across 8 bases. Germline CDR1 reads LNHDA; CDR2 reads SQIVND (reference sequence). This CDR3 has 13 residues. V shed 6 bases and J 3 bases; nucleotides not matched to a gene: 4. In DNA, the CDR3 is TGTGCCAGTAGACCACAGGGGGTCTACGAGCAGTACTTC. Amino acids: CASRPQGVYEQYF.

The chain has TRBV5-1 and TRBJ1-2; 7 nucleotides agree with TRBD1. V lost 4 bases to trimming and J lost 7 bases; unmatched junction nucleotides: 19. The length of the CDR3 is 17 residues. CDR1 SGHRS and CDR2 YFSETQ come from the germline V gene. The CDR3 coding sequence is TGCGCCAGCAGCGCATCCAATGAGGGGGCGCGTTCCAGTGGCTACACCTTC. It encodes CASSASNEGARSSGYTF. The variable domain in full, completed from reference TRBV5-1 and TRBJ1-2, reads KAGVTQTPRYLIKTRGQQVTLSCSPISGHRSVSWYQQTPGQGLQFLFEYFSETQRNKGNFPGRFSGRQFSNSRSEMNVSTLELGDSALYLCASSASNEGARSSGYTFGSGTRLTVV.

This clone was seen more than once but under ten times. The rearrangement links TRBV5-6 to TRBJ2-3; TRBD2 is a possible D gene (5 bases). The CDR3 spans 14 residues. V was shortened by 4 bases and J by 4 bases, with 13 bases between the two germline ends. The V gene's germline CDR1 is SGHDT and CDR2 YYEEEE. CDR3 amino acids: CASSLVGRADTQYF. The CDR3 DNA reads TGTGCCAGCAGCCTCGTAGGGCGGGCAGATACGCAGTATTTT. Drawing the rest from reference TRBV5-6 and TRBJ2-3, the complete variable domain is DAGVTQSPTHLIKTRGQQVTLRCSPKSGHDTVSWYQQALGQGPQFIFQYYEEEERQRGNFPDRFSGHQFPNYSSELNVNALLLGDSALYLCASSLVGRADTQYFGPGTRLTVL.

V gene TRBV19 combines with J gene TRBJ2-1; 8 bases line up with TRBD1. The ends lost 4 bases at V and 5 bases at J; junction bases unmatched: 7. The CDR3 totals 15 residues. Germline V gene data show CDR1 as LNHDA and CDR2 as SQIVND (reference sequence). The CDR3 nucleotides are TGTGCCAGTAGTACCGGACAGGGTGTAGACAATGAGCAGTTCTTC. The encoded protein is CASSTGQGVDNEQFF.

CDR3 residues: CASSQDKRFEANAPTDTQYF. The CDR3 DNA reads as TGCGCCAGCAGCCAAGACAAGAGGTTCGAGGCAAACGCACCCACAGATACGCAGTATTTT. The chain joins TRBV4-3 to TRBJ2-3; no definite D call. The CDR3 contains 20 residues. Germline CDR1 reads LGHNA; CDR2 reads YSLEER. The V gene lost 0 bases and the J gene lost 2 bases, with 24 bases spanning the gap.

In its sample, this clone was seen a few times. DNA for the CDR3: TGTGCCAGCAGCCAAGATCGATTAGGCGGTGGCACTGAAGCTTTCTTT. Encoded protein: CASSQDRLGGGTEAFF. The V gene is TRBV14, the J gene TRBJ1-1; D not certain. From germline, CDR1 is SGHDN and CDR2 FVKESK. The CDR3 extends over 16 amino acids. V dropped 0 bases and J dropped 4 bases, with 15 bases sitting between them.

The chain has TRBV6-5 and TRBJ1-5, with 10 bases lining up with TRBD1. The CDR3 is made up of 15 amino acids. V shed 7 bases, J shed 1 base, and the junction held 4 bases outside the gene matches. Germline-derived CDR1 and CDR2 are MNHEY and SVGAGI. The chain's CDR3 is CASTRTGGSNQPQHF. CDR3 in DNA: TGTGCCAGCACCCGGACAGGGGGGAGCAATCAGCCCCAGCATTTT.

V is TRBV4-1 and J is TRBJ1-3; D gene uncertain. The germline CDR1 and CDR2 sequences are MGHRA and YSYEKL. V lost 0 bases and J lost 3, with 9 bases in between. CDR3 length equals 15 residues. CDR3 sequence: CASSQEIYIGNTIYF. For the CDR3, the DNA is TGCGCCAGCAGCCAAGAAATATACATTGGAAACACCATATATTTT.

The CDR3 DNA reads as TGTGCCAGCAGCCCCGGGACAGGATCCTACGAGCAGTACTTC. Encoded protein: CASSPGTGSYEQYF. This chain joins TRBV7-9 and TRBJ2-7; 8 bases are shared with TRBD1. In germline, CDR1 is SEHNR, CDR2 FQNEAQ (reference sequence). V lost 5 bases and J lost 1; bases outside the gene matches: 4. The CDR3 has 14 residues.

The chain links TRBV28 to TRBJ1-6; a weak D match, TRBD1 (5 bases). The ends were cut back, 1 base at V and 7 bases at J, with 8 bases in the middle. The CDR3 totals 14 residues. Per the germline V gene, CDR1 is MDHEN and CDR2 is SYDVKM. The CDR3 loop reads CASSLLPGNSPLHF. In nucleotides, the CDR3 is TGTGCCAGCAGTTTATTACCAGGGAATTCACCCCTCCACTTT.

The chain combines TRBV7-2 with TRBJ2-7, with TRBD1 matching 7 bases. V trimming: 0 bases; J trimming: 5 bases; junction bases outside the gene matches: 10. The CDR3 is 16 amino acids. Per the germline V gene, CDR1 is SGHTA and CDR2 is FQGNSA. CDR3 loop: CASSLARAGGMDEQYF. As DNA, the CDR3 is TGTGCCAGCAGCTTAGCGCGAGCAGGGGGAATGGACGAGCAGTACTTC. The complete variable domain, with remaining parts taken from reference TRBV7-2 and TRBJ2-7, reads GAGVSQSPSNKVTEKGKDVELRCDPISGHTALYWYRQSLGQGLEFLIYFQGNSAPDKSGLPSDRFSAERTGGSVSTLTIQRTQQEDSAVYLCASSLARAGGMDEQYFGPGTRLTVT.

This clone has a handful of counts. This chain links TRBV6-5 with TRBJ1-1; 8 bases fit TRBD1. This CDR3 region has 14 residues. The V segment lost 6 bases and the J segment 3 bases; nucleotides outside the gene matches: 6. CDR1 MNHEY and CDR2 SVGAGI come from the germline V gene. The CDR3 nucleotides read TGTGCCAGCAGCCCAGGGGGCGTTTACACTGAAGCTTTCTTT. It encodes CASSPGGVYTEAFF.

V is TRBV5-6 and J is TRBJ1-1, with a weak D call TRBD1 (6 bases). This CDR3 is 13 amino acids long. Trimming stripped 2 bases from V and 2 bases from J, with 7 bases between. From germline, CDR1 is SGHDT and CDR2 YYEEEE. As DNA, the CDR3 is TGTGCCAGCAGCTTTGGGGGCAACACTGAAGCTTTCTTT. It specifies CASSFGGNTEAFF.

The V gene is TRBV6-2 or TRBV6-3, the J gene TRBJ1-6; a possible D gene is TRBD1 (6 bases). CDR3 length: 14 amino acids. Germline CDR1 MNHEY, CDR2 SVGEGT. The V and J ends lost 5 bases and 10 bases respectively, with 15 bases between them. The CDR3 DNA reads TGTGCCAGCAGTCCGCAGGGGCACCGCTCACCCCTCCACTTT. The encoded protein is CASSPQGHRSPLHF.

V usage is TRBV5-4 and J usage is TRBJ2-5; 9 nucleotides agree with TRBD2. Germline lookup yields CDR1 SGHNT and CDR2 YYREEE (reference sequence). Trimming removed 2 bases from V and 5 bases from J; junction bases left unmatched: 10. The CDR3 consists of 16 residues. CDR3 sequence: CASSFRLTAGGETQYF. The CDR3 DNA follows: TGTGCCAGCAGCTTCCGACTGACAGCGGGAGGTGAGACCCAGTACTTC. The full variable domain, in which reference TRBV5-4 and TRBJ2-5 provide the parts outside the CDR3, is ETGVTQSPTHLIKTRGQQVTLRCSSQSGHNTVSWYQQALGQGPQFIFQYYREEENGRGNFPPRFSGLQFPNYSSELNVNALELDDSALYLCASSFRLTAGGETQYFGPGTRLLVL.